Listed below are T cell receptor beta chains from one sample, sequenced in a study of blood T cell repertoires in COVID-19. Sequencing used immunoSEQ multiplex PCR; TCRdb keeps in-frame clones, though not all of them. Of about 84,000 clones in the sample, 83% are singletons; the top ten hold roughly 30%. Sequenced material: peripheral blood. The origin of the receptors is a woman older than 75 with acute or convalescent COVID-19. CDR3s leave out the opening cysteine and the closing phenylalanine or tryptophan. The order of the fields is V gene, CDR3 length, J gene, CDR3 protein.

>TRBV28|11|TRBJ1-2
ASSFFGQGGYT
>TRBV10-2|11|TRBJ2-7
ASRGAGLIEQY
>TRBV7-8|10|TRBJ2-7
ASSSHGYEQY
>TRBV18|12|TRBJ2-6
ASLRGLGANVLT
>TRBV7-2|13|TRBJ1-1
ASSLTKAGFDEAF
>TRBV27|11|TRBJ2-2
ASIDGFTGELF
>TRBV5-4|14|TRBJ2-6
ASSINRDSGANVLT
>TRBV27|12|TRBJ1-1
ASSFGRLNTEAF
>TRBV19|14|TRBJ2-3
ASSPQAGGYTDTQY
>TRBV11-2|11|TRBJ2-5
ASSWGSQETQY
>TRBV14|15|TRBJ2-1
ASRPTHRGRENNEQF
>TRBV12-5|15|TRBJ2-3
ASGLILAGFGTDTQY
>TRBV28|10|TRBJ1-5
ASNTNEQPQH
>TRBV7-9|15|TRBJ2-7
ASSLREPGQGRDEQY
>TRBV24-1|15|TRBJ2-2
ATSDLPGRMDTGELF
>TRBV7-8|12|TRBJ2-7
ASSLGLAGDEQY
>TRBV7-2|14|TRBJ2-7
ASSSTGGALSYEQY
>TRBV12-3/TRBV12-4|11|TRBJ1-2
ASSLSQGLGYT
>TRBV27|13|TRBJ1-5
ASSIGQGASQPQH
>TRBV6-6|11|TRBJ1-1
ASSRTGDTEAF
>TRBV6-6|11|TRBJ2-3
ASSSTRADTQY
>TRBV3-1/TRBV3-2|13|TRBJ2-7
ASSPPGGKPYEQY
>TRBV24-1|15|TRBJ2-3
ATSDPGLAGVSGTQY
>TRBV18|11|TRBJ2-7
ASLGTGVYEQY
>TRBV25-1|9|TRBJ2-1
ASSGPGAKF
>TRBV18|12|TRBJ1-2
ASSFGQGADGYT